The rows below give T cell receptor beta chains drawn from one sample of a study of T cells in Graves' hyperthyroidism and ophthalmopathy. Via MiXCR, TCRdb re-called the multiplex PCR reads, giving one row per CDR3 protein. The table lists around 610,000 distinct CDR3 sequences, 14% to 15% of them singletons, with about 3.9% in the top ten. Sample: blood. The receptors come from a middle-aged woman with Graves' ophthalmopathy. Both conserved end residues are part of each CDR3. A D gene is named only where the DNA matches it firmly. Size is stated for part of the rows, as once, few or many counts, or as a class when the clone is expanded.

CDR3 length,D gene,clone size,V gene,J gene,CDR3 DNA,CDR3 protein
12,NA,few,TRBV12-3/TRBV12-4,TRBJ2-3,TGTGCCAGCAGGGGAGTCACAGATACGCAGTATTTT,CASRGVTDTQYF
15,NA,many,TRBV7-8,TRBJ1-3,TGTGCCAGCAGCTCCTCAGGGACCTCTGGAAACACCATATATTTT,CASSSSGTSGNTIYF
16,TRBD1,many,TRBV29-1,TRBJ2-7,TGCAGCGTTGACGGAACCGGGACAGGGGGCACATACGAGCAGTACTTC,CSVDGTGTGGTYEQYF
16,NA,NA,TRBV6-1,TRBJ1-1,TGTGCCATCAGTGAAGCCTGGGGGCCCGGGAACACTGAAGCTTTCTTT,CAISEAWGPGNTEAFF
16,TRBD1,NA,TRBV7-8,TRBJ1-1,TGTGCCAGCAGCTTAAGGGGGACAGGGGGCTGGACTGAAGCTTTCTTT,CASSLRGTGGWTEAFF
15,NA,NA,TRBV2,TRBJ1-1,TGTGCCCGCGAGGGAAATCGCAGGGCGAACACTGAAGCTTTCTTT,CAREGNRRANTEAFF
16,NA,few,TRBV28,TRBJ2-6,TGTGCCAGCAGCGGGCCCAGGTTCTCTGGGGCCAACGTCCTGACTTTC,CASSGPRFSGANVLTF
12,TRBD1,many,TRBV29-1,TRBJ2-4,TGCAGCGCACAGGGGTTGAAAAACATTCAGTACTTC,CSAQGLKNIQYF
15,NA,NA,TRBV12-3/TRBV12-4,TRBJ2-6,TGTGCCAGCAGTTACAGGGAACCAGGGGCCAACGTCCTGACTTTC,CASSYREPGANVLTF
16,TRBD2,NA,TRBV20-1,TRBJ2-5,TGCAGTGCTAGACAGACTAGCGGGAGGGCCTGGGAGACCCAGTACTTC,CSARQTSGRAWETQYF
13,NA,NA,TRBV13,TRBJ1-1,TGTGCCAGCAGCGGACAGTCCCACACTGAAGCTTTCTTT,CASSGQSHTEAFF
14,TRBD1,many,TRBV7-9,TRBJ1-1,TGTGCCAGCAGCTCTATGGACAGGGACACTGAAGCTTTCTTT,CASSSMDRDTEAFF
12,NA,many,TRBV20-1,TRBJ2-7,TGCAGTGCTGACGCGGCGTGGCACGAGCAGTACTTC,CSADAAWHEQYF
16,NA,few,TRBV4-3,TRBJ2-7,TGCGCCAGCAGCCAAGATCTTTTTTCGGAGGTGAACTACTCGCACTTC,CASSQDLFSEVNYSHF
12,NA,NA,TRBV12-3/TRBV12-4,TRBJ2-1,TGTGCCAGCACCCGGACCTACAATGAGCAGTTCTTC,CASTRTYNEQFF